Listed below are T cell receptor beta chains from one sample, sequenced in a study of OX40 agonist ivuxolimab in advanced cancers. Data came from immunoSEQ multiplex PCR; TCRdb stores just in-frame clones and leaves some out. The sample yields tens of thousands of clones, over 80% seen once. The specimen comprised CD4+ or CD8+ T cells sorted from blood, sampled in a trial of the OX40 agonist ivuxolimab. These receptor sequences come from an adult with an advanced solid tumor such as melanoma, head and neck, liver or kidney cancer. The CDR3 runs from the conserved cysteine through the conserved F or W. D genes are given only for firm matches. Clone size appears in some rows only: once, few, many, or a class for an expanded clone.

15 | TRBJ1-2 | TRBD1 | TRBV4-1 | NA | CASSQDPTGDYGYTF | TGCGCCAGCAGCCAAGATCCGACAGGGGACTATGGCTACACCTTC
14 | TRBJ2-3 | NA | TRBV9 | NA | CASSFGGSTDTQYF | TGTGCCAGCAGCTTCGGGGGCAGCACAGATACGCAGTATTTT
13 | TRBJ1-2 | NA | TRBV15 | NA | CATRTAGLYGYTF | TGTGCCACGAGGACAGCCGGGCTATATGGCTACACCTTC
14 | TRBJ2-7 | TRBD2 | TRBV6-5 | NA | CASSRTSGSYEQYF | TGTGCCAGCAGTAGGACTAGCGGGAGCTACGAGCAGTACTTC
14 | TRBJ2-3 | NA | TRBV7-9 | few | CASAASTPTDTQYF | TGTGCCAGCGCGGCTAGCACTCCCACAGATACGCAGTATTTT
15 | TRBJ2-5 | TRBD2 | TRBV2 | NA | CASTLRLAGGETQYF | TGTGCCAGCACGCTCCGACTAGCGGGAGGGGAGACCCAGTACTTC
15 | TRBJ2-7 | NA | TRBV6-5 | NA | CAGSYRRRAVSEQYF | TGTGCCGGCAGTTACCGCCGTCGGGCTGTGAGCGAGCAGTACTTC
15 | TRBJ1-5 | NA | TRBV7-2 | NA | CASSPGAASNQPQHF | TGTGCCAGCAGCCCCGGGGCGGCTAGCAATCAGCCCCAGCATTTT
15 | TRBJ1-5 | NA | TRBV28 | NA | CASSYIGASNQPQHF | TGTGCCAGCAGCTATATCGGGGCTAGCAATCAGCCCCAGCATTTT
18 | TRBJ1-1 | TRBD1 | TRBV5-1 | NA | CASSHTGTGGIGNTEAFF | TGCGCCAGCAGCCATACCGGGACAGGGGGCATAGGGAACACTGAAGCTTTCTTT
14 | TRBJ1-1 | TRBD1 | TRBV19 | few | CASSIHRGFTEAFF | TGTGCCAGTAGTATTCACAGGGGGTTCACTGAAGCTTTCTTT
14 | TRBJ1-5 | NA | TRBV28 | NA | CASSPGQFNQPQHF | TGTGCCAGCAGCCCCGGACAGTTCAATCAGCCCCAGCATTTT
14 | TRBJ1-2 | NA | TRBV28 | NA | CATKLEGQNYGYTF | TGTGCCACCAAACTCGAAGGACAGAACTATGGCTACACCTTC
17 | TRBJ2-1 | TRBD2 | TRBV7-3 | NA | CASSLDMGLASYNEQFF | TGTGCCAGCAGCTTAGATATGGGACTAGCTTCCTACAATGAGCAGTTCTTC
14 | TRBJ1-5 | NA | TRBV28 | NA | CASTSKGSGQPQHF | TGTGCCAGCACCTCAAAGGGTTCGGGTCAGCCCCAGCATTTT
14 | TRBJ2-2 | TRBD1 | TRBV19 | NA | CASSTYRGAGELFF | TGTGCCAGTAGTACTTACAGGGGCGCCGGGGAGCTGTTTTTT
15 | TRBJ1-2 | NA | TRBV5-8 | NA | CASRSRISGNYGYTF | TGTGCCAGCAGATCCAGAATCTCGGGGAACTATGGCTACACCTTC
16 | TRBJ1-3 | NA | TRBV28 | NA | CASSSIGGLTGNTIYF | TGTGCCAGCAGTTCGATCGGGGGGCTTACTGGAAACACCATATATTTT
15 | TRBJ1-5 | NA | TRBV7-2 | NA | CASSHQTGVGQPQHF | TGTGCCAGCAGCCATCAGACCGGGGTGGGTCAGCCCCAGCATTTT
18 | TRBJ2-2 | NA | TRBV4-1 | NA | CASSRSGGRLRGTGELFF | TGCGCCAGCAGCCGCTCCGGTGGGAGATTAAGAGGGACCGGGGAGCTGTTTTTT
14 | TRBJ2-1 | TRBD2 | TRBV11-3 | NA | CASSPGLAGVEQFF | TGTGCCAGCAGCCCGGGACTAGCGGGAGTTGAGCAGTTCTTC
14 | TRBJ1-2 | NA | TRBV5-1 | NA | CASSQGGANYGYTF | TGCGCCAGCAGCCAAGGTGGAGCTAACTATGGCTACACCTTC
14 | TRBJ2-7 | TRBD1 | TRBV2 | NA | CASSAGTDSYEQYF | TGTGCCAGCAGTGCCGGGACAGACTCCTACGAGCAGTACTTC
20 | TRBJ2-1 | TRBD2 | TRBV7-8 | NA | CASSLVGLAGVLSSYNEQFF | TGTGCCAGCAGCTTAGTCGGACTAGCGGGAGTCTTGAGCTCCTACAATGAGCAGTTCTTC
14 | TRBJ1-2 | NA | TRBV6-5 | NA | CASSYGGPNYGYTF | TGTGCCAGCAGTTACGGGGGGCCCAACTATGGCTACACCTTC
15 | TRBJ2-6 | NA | TRBV9 | NA | CASSVVSSGANVLTF | TGTGCCAGCAGCGTAGTGAGCTCTGGGGCCAACGTCCTGACTTTC
15 | TRBJ1-4 | TRBD1 | TRBV6-1 | NA | CASNLGQGANEKLFF | TGTGCCAGCAACCTCGGACAGGGAGCGAATGAAAAACTGTTTTTT
13 | TRBJ2-2 | NA | TRBV6-1 | few | CASRYGVSGELFF | TGTGCCAGCAGATACGGCGTTTCCGGGGAGCTGTTTTTT
17 | TRBJ2-1 | TRBD2 | TRBV7-2 | once | CASSLAGLAGGSNEQFF | TGTGCCAGCAGCTTAGCGGGACTAGCGGGAGGATCCAATGAGCAGTTCTTC
15 | TRBJ1-1 | NA | TRBV7-2 | few | CASSFDRTKNTEAFF | TGTGCCAGCAGCTTCGACCGTACAAAGAACACTGAAGCTTTCTTT
13 | TRBJ1-1 | NA | TRBV14 | NA | CASGRDRNTEAFF | TGTGCCAGCGGCAGGGACCGGAACACTGAAGCTTTCTTT
17 | TRBJ1-3 | NA | TRBV2 | NA | CASREPKGLLSGNTIYF | TGTGCCAGCAGGGAACCCAAGGGACTGCTCTCTGGAAACACCATATATTTT
14 | TRBJ2-5 | TRBD2 | TRBV5-1 | NA | CASSSGLAGETQYF | TGCGCCAGCAGCTCGGGACTAGCGGGAGAGACCCAGTACTTC
15 | TRBJ1-3 | NA | TRBV7-2 | NA | CASSLEDRTGNTIYF | TGTGCCAGCAGCTTAGAAGACAGGACTGGAAACACCATATATTTT
13 | TRBJ1-2 | NA | TRBV4-3 | NA | CASSQDFGRGYTF | TGCGCCAGCAGCCAAGATTTCGGTAGGGGCTACACCTTC
15 | TRBJ2-7 | NA | TRBV6-1 | NA | CASSEGRWQQDEQYF | TGTGCCAGCAGTGAAGGTCGGTGGCAACAAGACGAGCAGTACTTC
14 | TRBJ1-1 | NA | TRBV18 | NA | CASSPFGGGTEAFF | TGTGCCAGCTCACCCTTCGGGGGGGGAACTGAAGCTTTCTTT
16 | TRBJ1-1 | NA | TRBV7-2 | NA | CASSLLGQGSNTEAFF | TGTGCCAGCAGCCTACTCGGTCAGGGTTCGAACACTGAAGCTTTCTTT
13 | TRBJ2-2 | NA | TRBV18 | few | CASSPRETGELFF | TGTGCCAGCTCACCAAGGGAGACCGGGGAGCTGTTTTTT
15 | TRBJ2-3 | TRBD1 | TRBV7-9 | NA | CASSYRTGGTDTQYF | TGTGCCAGCAGCTACCGGACAGGCGGCACAGATACGCAGTATTTT
14 | TRBJ1-5 | TRBD1 | TRBV15 | NA | CATEQGYSNQPQHF | TGTGCCACCGAACAGGGGTATAGCAATCAGCCCCAGCATTTT
14 | TRBJ1-2 | NA | TRBV19 | NA | CASTEHRNNYGYTF | TGTGCCAGTACCGAACACAGGAACAACTATGGCTACACCTTC
16 | TRBJ2-7 | TRBD1 | TRBV7-2 | NA | CASSERQGGPLGEQYF | TGTGCCAGCAGCGAGCGACAGGGGGGGCCGCTCGGCGAGCAGTACTTC
15 | TRBJ2-1 | TRBD1 | TRBV11-3 | few | CASSLRGTGGNEQFF | TGTGCCAGCAGCCTACGGGGGACAGGGGGAAATGAGCAGTTCTTC
14 | TRBJ1-2 | NA | TRBV6-5 | NA | CASSYSGQNYGYTF | TGTGCCAGCAGTTACTCGGGACAAAACTATGGCTACACCTTC
15 | TRBJ2-7 | NA | TRBV5-1 | NA | CASSLERSDRAEQYF | TGCGCCAGCAGCTTGGAGCGTTCGGATAGAGCCGAGCAGTACTTC
17 | TRBJ2-1 | NA | TRBV5-1 | NA | CASSYAAGRGFVNEQFF | TGCGCCAGCAGCTACGCTGCGGGACGGGGATTTGTTAATGAGCAGTTCTTC
15 | TRBJ2-7 | NA | TRBV27 | NA | CASSQSGVLSYEQYF | TGTGCCAGCAGTCAGTCAGGAGTTCTCTCCTACGAGCAGTACTTC
10 | TRBJ2-7 | NA | TRBV6-5 | NA | CASSYLEQYF | TGTGCCAGCAGTTACCTAGAGCAGTACTTC
15 | TRBJ2-6 | NA | TRBV25-1 | NA | CASSDRDRGANVLTF | TGTGCCAGCAGTGACCGAGATCGTGGGGCCAACGTCCTGACTTTC
15 | TRBJ2-5 | TRBD2 | TRBV5-1 | NA | CASSRFGLAHETQYF | TGCGCCAGCAGTCGTTTCGGACTAGCCCACGAGACCCAGTACTTC
15 | TRBJ1-4 | NA | TRBV6-1 | NA | CASSEGTSTNEKLFF | TGTGCCAGCAGTGAAGGGACCTCAACTAATGAAAAACTGTTTTTT